This T cell receptor (beta chain) was observed in a study of radiotherapy plus CTLA-4 blockade in lung cancer. TCRdb keeps only in-frame clones here, not all; method: immunoSEQ multiplex PCR. The data hold about 68,000 clones, with 79% observed a single time. The CDR3 consists of 14 residues. Germline-derived CDR1 and CDR2 are SGHTS and YDEGEE. V was clipped by 3 bases and J by 3 bases, with 12 bases between them. The sequence came from a human donor with non-small cell lung cancer who had a complete response to radiotherapy plus ipilimumab. The rearrangement uses TRBV5-8 and TRBJ1-1; D remains ambiguous. The sequencing here drew on peripheral blood, taken from a patient treated with radiotherapy plus ipilimumab. CDR3 DNA: TGTGCCAGCAGCTCGGGCCTACCTGACACTGAAGCTTTCTTT. Translating it yields CASSSGLPDTEAFF.